This T cell receptor beta chain emerged from a study of T cell changes during pregnancy in multiple sclerosis. Method: immunoSEQ multiplex PCR; TCRdb's copy keeps in-frame clones and lacks some. The sample contains around 40,000 clones, roughly 90% of which appear only once. Germline assignment: CDR1 SGHRS and CDR2 YFSETQ. With 3 bases clipped from V and 8 bases from J, the junction kept 5 bases outside the gene matches. The CDR3 runs 14 residues. This clonotype was sampled from a female donor with multiple sclerosis, enrolled in a pregnancy study. The chain combines TRBV5-1 with TRBJ1-4, with TRBD1 matching over 9 bases. The sample in question was CD4+ T cells from peripheral blood mononuclear cells, obtained in the second trimester of pregnancy. The CDR3 sequence is CASSSGQGPEKLFF. As DNA, the CDR3 is TGCGCCAGCAGCTCCGGACAGGGGCCCGAAAAACTGTTTTTT.